One T cell receptor beta chain is described in this entry. The data were obtained in a study of blood T cell repertoires in COVID-19. Study-wide background: Acute and convalescent COVID-19 samples came from the United States, Italy and Spain. T cells, B-cell-depleted T cells, or PBMCs provided the cDNA or gDNA that served as material.

Losses at the gene ends were 4 bases for V and 4 bases for J; bases not matched to a gene: 9. The CDR3 consists of 15 residues. CDR1 is SGHDN, CDR2 FVKESK, per germline. Original processing methods: Amplification of reference gene primers was used by the study to estimate nucleated cell counts. The assay was immunoSEQ multiplex PCR, and TCRdb's table has in-frame clones only and misses some. V, J and clone size are taken as reported in that table, and D and trimming were inferred from the DNA itself. The sample gives 380,000 or so clones, approximately 88% of which show up once; more than 0.95% is in the top ten.

The V call is TRBV14, the J call TRBJ1-1; 7 positions match TRBD1. Material for sequencing was peripheral blood. This sequence was found in a man aged 35 to 55 with acute or convalescent COVID-19. The CDR3 spells CASSLHLGGVTEAFF. The CDR3 region has the DNA TGTGCCAGCAGCCTCCATTTAGGGGGCGTCACTGAAGCTTTCTTT.